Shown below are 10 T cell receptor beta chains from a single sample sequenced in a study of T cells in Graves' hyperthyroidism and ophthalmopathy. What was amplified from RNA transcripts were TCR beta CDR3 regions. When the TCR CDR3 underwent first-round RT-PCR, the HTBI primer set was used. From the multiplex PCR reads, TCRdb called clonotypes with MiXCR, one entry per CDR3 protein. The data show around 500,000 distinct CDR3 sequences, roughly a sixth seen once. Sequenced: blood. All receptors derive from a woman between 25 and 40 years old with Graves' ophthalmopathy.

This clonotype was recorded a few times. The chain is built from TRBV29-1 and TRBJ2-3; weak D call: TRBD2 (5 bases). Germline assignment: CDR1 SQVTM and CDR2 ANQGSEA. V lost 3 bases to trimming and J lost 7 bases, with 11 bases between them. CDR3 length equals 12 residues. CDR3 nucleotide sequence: TGCAGCGTTGAGCGGGTTCAAAATACGCAGTATTTT. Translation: CSVERVQNTQYF.

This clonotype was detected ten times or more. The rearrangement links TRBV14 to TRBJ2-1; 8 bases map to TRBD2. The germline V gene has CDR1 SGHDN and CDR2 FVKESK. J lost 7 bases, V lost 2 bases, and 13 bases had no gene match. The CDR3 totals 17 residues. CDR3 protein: CASSQSSPAAGANEQFF. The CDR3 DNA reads TGTGCCAGCAGCCAAAGTTCCCCTGCAGCGGGAGCTAATGAGCAGTTCTTC.

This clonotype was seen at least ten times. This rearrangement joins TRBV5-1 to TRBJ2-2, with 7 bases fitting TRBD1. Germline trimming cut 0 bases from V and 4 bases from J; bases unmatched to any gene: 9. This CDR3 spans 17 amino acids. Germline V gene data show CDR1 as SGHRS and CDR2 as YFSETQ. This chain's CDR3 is CASSLDPQGESTGELFF. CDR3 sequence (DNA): TGCGCCAGCAGCTTGGATCCCCAGGGGGAATCCACCGGGGAGCTGTTTTTT. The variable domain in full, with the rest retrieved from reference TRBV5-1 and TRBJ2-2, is KAGVTQTPRYLIKTRGQQVTLSCSPISGHRSVSWYQQTPGQGLQFLFEYFSETQRNKGNFPGRFSGRQFSNSRSEMNVSTLELGDSALYLCASSLDPQGESTGELFFGEGSRLTVL.

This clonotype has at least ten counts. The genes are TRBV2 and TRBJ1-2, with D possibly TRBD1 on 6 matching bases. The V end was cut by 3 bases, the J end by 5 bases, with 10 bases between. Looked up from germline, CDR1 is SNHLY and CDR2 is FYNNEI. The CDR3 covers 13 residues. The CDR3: CASSETGPYGYTF. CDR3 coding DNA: TGTGCCAGCAGTGAGACAGGACCATATGGCTACACCTTC.

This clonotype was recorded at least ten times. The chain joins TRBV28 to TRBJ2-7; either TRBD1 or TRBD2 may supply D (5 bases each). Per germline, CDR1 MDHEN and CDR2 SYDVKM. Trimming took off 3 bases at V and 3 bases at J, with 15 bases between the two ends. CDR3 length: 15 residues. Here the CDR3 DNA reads TGTGCCAGCAGTTTGGGGGATCGGTTCCTCTACGAGCAGTACTTC. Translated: CASSLGDRFLYEQYF.

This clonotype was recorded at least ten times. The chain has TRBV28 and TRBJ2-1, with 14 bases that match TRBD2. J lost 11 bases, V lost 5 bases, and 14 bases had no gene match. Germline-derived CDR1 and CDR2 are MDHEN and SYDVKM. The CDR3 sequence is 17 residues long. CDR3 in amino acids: CASSPHVGTSGGDQQFF. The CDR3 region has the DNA TGTGCCAGCAGTCCCCACGTAGGGACTAGCGGGGGTGATCAGCAGTTCTTC.

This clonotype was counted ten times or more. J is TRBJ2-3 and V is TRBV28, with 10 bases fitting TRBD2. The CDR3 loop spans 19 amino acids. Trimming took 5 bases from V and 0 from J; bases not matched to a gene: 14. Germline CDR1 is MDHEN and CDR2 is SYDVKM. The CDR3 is CASSTVTSGYPSSTDTQYF. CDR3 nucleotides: TGTGCCAGCAGTACCGTGACTAGCGGGTACCCGTCTAGCACAGATACGCAGTATTTT.

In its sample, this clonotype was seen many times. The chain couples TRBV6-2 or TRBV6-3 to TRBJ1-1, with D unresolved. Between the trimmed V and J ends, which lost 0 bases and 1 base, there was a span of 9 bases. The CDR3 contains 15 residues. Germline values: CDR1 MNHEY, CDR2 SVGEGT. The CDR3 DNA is TGTGCCAGCAGTTACTCGCTGACCGGGAACACTGAAGCTTTCTTT. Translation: CASSYSLTGNTEAFF.

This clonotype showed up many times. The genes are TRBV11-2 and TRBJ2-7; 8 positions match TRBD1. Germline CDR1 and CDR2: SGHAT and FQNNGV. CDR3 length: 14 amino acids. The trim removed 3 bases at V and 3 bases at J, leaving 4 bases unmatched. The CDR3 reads CASSFGQGVYEQYF. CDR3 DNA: TGTGCCAGCAGCTTCGGACAGGGTGTCTACGAGCAGTACTTC.

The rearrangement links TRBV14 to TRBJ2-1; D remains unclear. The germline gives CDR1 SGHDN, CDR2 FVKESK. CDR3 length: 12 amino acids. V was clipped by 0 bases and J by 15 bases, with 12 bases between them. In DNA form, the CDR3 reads TGTGCCAGCAGCCAAGACCCATTAGTTAGGTTCTTC. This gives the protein CASSQDPLVRFF.